This TCR beta chain was captured in a study of Graves' ophthalmopathy and Graves' hyperthyroidism. The length of the CDR3 is 16 residues. The V gene's germline CDR1 is SQVTM and CDR2 ANQGSEA. The ends were cut back, 1 base at V and 0 bases at J, with 12 bases in the middle. For repertoire sequencing, the TCR beta CDR3 regions were amplified from RNA transcripts. The library came from an HTBI-primed first-round RT-PCR and a second-round multiplex PCR. TCRdb used MiXCR to reprocess the multiplex PCR reads, holding one entry per CDR3 protein. The sample contains hundreds of thousands of distinct CDR3 sequences, 40% of which appear only once. At least ten counts were recorded for this clonotype. Ophthalmopathy donors' eye disease showed moderate-to-severe activity, CAS of at least 3, NOSPECS of at least 4 and duration under 3 months. Enrollment excluded any patients with other autoimmune diseases, uncontrolled infections, pregnancy or lactation. PBMCs were isolated by Ficoll-Paque density gradient centrifugation, using roughly 11 ml of fresh peripheral blood as the starting material.

The chain joins TRBV29-1 to TRBJ2-2; unclear D gene. The sequenced material came from peripheral blood. The TCR originated in an adult man with Graves' ophthalmopathy. The CDR3 reads CSVEVVAATNTGELFF. The CDR3 DNA reads TGCAGCGTTGAAGTGGTCGCAGCGACGAACACCGGGGAGCTGTTTTTT.